Presented here are 31 T cell receptor beta chains from one specimen sequenced in a study of shared clonotypes between healthy human individuals. Cells designated naive CD8 were CD45RO-negative and were positively selected for CCR7, with terminally differentiated effector memory CD45RA+ cells excluded. Measured with immunoSEQ multiplex PCR; TCRdb has only the in-frame clones, and not every one. The table lists roughly 2.1 million clones, about 92% of them singletons. Material: naive CD8+ T cells from PBMCs. All receptors derive from a man younger than 30 in good health. Some clones in this sample may be carry-over from other donors' samples.

The chain has TRBV2 and TRBJ2-7; weak D call: TRBD2 (6 bases). V shed 1 base and J shed 4 bases, with 14 bases lying between them. Germline V gene data show CDR1 as SNHLY and CDR2 as FYNNEI. This CDR3 region has 15 residues. Here the CDR3 DNA reads TGTGCCAGCAGTGAAGGCGGGGATTGGAGGTACGAGCAGTACTTC. Protein product: CASSEGGDWRYEQYF.

This sequence joins TRBV28 and TRBJ1-2; the match to TRBD1 covers 7 bases. The J segment lost 3 bases and the V segment lost 7 bases, leaving 5 bases of the junction unmatched. The CDR3 consists of 13 residues. Germline loops: CDR1 MDHEN, CDR2 SYDVKM. DNA of the CDR3: TGTGCCAGCATCCAAGGGGGCTACTATGGCTACACCTTC. This gives the protein CASIQGGYYGYTF.

This chain links TRBV9 with TRBJ1-1; D is ambiguous. The CDR3 is 15 residues long. Germline assignment: CDR1 SGDLS and CDR2 YYNGEE. V lost 7 bases and J lost 2, with 18 bases in between. The CDR3 DNA reads as TGTGCCAGCGCCTCTGGGCCTGGGGATAACACTGAAGCTTTCTTT. It encodes CASASGPGDNTEAFF. The full variable domain, in which reference TRBV9 and TRBJ1-1 provide the parts outside the CDR3, is DSGVTQTPKHLITATGQRVTLRCSPRSGDLSVYWYQQSLDQGLQFLIQYYNGEERAKGNILERFSAQQFPDLHSELNLSSLELGDSALYFCASASGPGDNTEAFFGQGTRLTVV.

V and J are TRBV28 and TRBJ2-1; the match to TRBD2 covers 12 bases. Germline loops: CDR1 MDHEN, CDR2 SYDVKM. The CDR3 has 15 amino acids. V was clipped by 4 bases and J by 7 bases; unmatched bases: 5. CDR3: CASSYLGLAGNEQFF. The CDR3 bases are TGTGCCAGCAGTTACCTGGGACTAGCGGGTAATGAGCAGTTCTTC.

The chain employs TRBV4-1 and TRBJ2-1, with D unresolved. Trimming stripped 4 bases from V and 0 bases from J, with 10 bases between. Germline V lookup: CDR1 MGHRA, CDR2 YSYEKL. This CDR3 has 15 residues. The CDR3 DNA sequence: TGCGCCAGCAGCCCCGAACGCGACTCCTACAATGAGCAGTTCTTC. This encodes CASSPERDSYNEQFF.

The gene calls are TRBV30 and TRBJ1-3; D unclear. The CDR3 totals 13 residues. V dropped 0 bases and J dropped 4 bases, with 7 bases sitting between them. CDR1 is GTSNPN and CDR2 is SVGIG in the germline V gene (reference sequence). The chain's CDR3 is CAWSVRSGNTIYF. CDR3 coding DNA: TGTGCCTGGAGTGTACGCTCGGGAAACACCATATATTTT.

V gene TRBV9 combines with J gene TRBJ2-2, with a possible D match to TRBD2 (5 bases). This CDR3 is built from 15 residues. The V end was cut by 0 bases, the J end by 6 bases, with 12 bases between. CDR1 and CDR2 from the germline V gene are SGDLS and YYNGEE. The CDR3 here is CASSVEYGSPGELFF. The CDR3 DNA sequence: TGTGCCAGCAGCGTAGAATATGGGAGCCCCGGGGAGCTGTTTTTT.

The V gene is TRBV7-8, the J gene TRBJ1-2; D uncertain. The germline gives CDR1 SGHVS, CDR2 FQNEAQ. The CDR3 consists of 13 residues. The V end was cut by 4 bases, the J end by 3 bases, with 9 bases between. CDR3 loop: CASSSKMDYGYTF. CDR3 coding DNA: TGTGCCAGCAGCTCTAAGATGGACTATGGCTACACCTTC.

The chain has TRBV29-1 and TRBJ2-7, with D perhaps TRBD1 or TRBD2 (6 bases each). The CDR3 runs to 17 residues. CDR1 and CDR2 from the germline V gene are SQVTM and ANQGSEA. Trimming pared 6 bases from V and 2 bases from J, leaving 26 bases between. The CDR3 here is CSVFGGLRDKVTYEQYF. DNA of the CDR3: TGCAGCGTCTTCGGGGGCCTCCGGGACAAGGTGACCTACGAGCAGTACTTC.

CDR3 sequence reads: CASSLLVVDGRTGELFF. DNA of the CDR3: TGTGCCAGCAGCTTATTGGTGGTGGACGGGAGAACCGGGGAGCTGTTTTTT. The V call is TRBV11-2, the J call TRBJ2-2; tentative D call: TRBD2 (6 bases). The germline gives CDR1 SGHAT, CDR2 FQNNGV. CDR3 length: 17 amino acids. Trimming took off 2 bases at V and 5 bases at J, with 18 bases between the two ends.

The chain combines TRBV7-9 with TRBJ1-2; tentatively, D is TRBD1 (6 bases). V lost 4 bases, J lost 6 bases, and 18 bases lay in between. CDR3 length: 15 amino acids. Germline V gene data show CDR1 as SEHNR and CDR2 as FQNEAQ (reference sequence). The CDR3 reads CASSSPTGSEDGYTF. CDR3 coding DNA: TGTGCCAGCAGCTCGCCAACAGGGTCGGAGGATGGCTACACCTTC.

The V and J genes are TRBV19 and TRBJ1-1, with unresolved D. V was trimmed by 5 bases and J by 5 bases, leaving 12 bases between them. The CDR3 has 13 amino acids. Germline loops: CDR1 LNHDA, CDR2 SQIVND (reference sequence). The CDR3 region has the DNA TGTGCCAGTAGTGATATGGGCGGGACTGAAGCTTTCTTT. Amino acid sequence: CASSDMGGTEAFF.

As DNA, the CDR3 is TGTGCCACCAGCACCCTCAGGGGGTCCGGTGTCGAGCAGTACTTC. Its translation is CATSTLRGSGVEQYF. V and J are TRBV15 and TRBJ2-7; 7 bases align to TRBD1. The length of the CDR3 is 15 residues. The V segment lost 4 bases and the J segment 6 bases; nucleotides outside the gene matches: 12. The germline V gene has CDR1 LNHNV and CDR2 YYDKDF (reference sequence).

The J gene is TRBJ1-2, the V gene TRBV13; D is possibly TRBD1 (6 bases). The length of the CDR3 is 15 residues. V was cut by 5 bases and J by 6 bases, with 19 bases left in between. In germline, CDR1 is PRHDT, CDR2 FYEKMQ (reference sequence). The CDR3 is CASSISLRGWDGYTF. CDR3 nucleotide sequence: TGTGCCAGCAGCATATCGCTCAGGGGCTGGGATGGCTACACCTTC. Combining the CDR3 with reference TRBV13 and TRBJ1-2 gives the whole variable domain AAGVIQSPRHLIKEKRETATLKCYPIPRHDTVYWYQQGPGQDPQFLISFYEKMQSDKGSIPDRFSAQQFSDYHSELNMSSLELGDSALYFCASSISLRGWDGYTFGSGTRLTVV.

The gene calls are TRBV27 and TRBJ1-2; D is unresolved. Per the germline V gene, CDR1 is MNHEY and CDR2 is SMNVEV (reference sequence). The V and J ends lost 6 bases and 5 bases respectively, with 19 bases between them. This CDR3 is built from 15 residues. The CDR3 loop reads CASRGFGGRWYGYTF. The CDR3 coding sequence is TGTGCCAGCAGGGGGTTCGGAGGGAGGTGGTATGGCTACACCTTC.

The chain recombines TRBV7-8 with TRBJ2-7, with 7 bases identical to TRBD1. The CDR3 runs 16 residues. Trimming at V came to 5 bases and at J to 2 bases, leaving 12 bases not matched to a gene. Germline V gene lookup returns CDR1 SGHVS and CDR2 FQNEAQ. CDR3 sequence (DNA): TGTGCCAGCAGCCCCTGGACAGGTACACAAACCTACGAGCAGTACTTC. It translates to CASSPWTGTQTYEQYF.

The gene calls are TRBV5-6 and TRBJ2-7; TRBD2 aligns across 7 bases. The V gene end was trimmed by 4 bases and the J gene end by 0 bases; junction bases not matched to a gene: 4. In germline, CDR1 is SGHDT, CDR2 YYEEEE. The CDR3 has 14 amino acids. CDR3 coding DNA: TGTGCCAGCAGCCCCGGGACTATCTCCTACGAGCAGTACTTC. It specifies CASSPGTISYEQYF.

V is TRBV30 and J is TRBJ2-5, with D possibly being TRBD1 (5 bases). The CDR3 sequence is 15 residues long. Germline V gives CDR1 GTSNPN, CDR2 SVGIG (reference sequence). Trimming pared 2 bases from V and 4 bases from J, leaving 17 bases between. The CDR3 DNA reads TGTGCCTGGAGTTCGGCTAGGGGCCGTCGAGAGACCCAGTACTTC. The encoded protein is CAWSSARGRRETQYF.

The J gene is TRBJ2-7, the V gene TRBV9; no clear D. The germline CDR1 and CDR2 sequences are SGDLS and YYNGEE. V lost 3 bases, J lost 0 bases, and 7 bases lay in between. The CDR3 is 13 amino acids. The chain's CDR3 is CASSEPNSYEQYF. The CDR3 nucleotides are TGTGCCAGCAGCGAACCGAACTCCTACGAGCAGTACTTC.

In regard to this clone: The sample holds other DNA sequences that translate to the same CDR3. The chain combines TRBV28 with TRBJ2-2, with D maybe TRBD2 (6 bases). Germline V gives CDR1 MDHEN, CDR2 SYDVKM. The length of the CDR3 is 15 residues. Trimming took 4 bases from V and 0 from J, leaving 9 bases between them. The CDR3 coding sequence is TGTGCCAGCAGTTCTGGGACTTCGAACACCGGGGAGCTGTTTTTT. Amino acid sequence: CASSSGTSNTGELFF.

The V gene is TRBV27, the J gene TRBJ2-7; D may be TRBD1 (5 bases). With 3 bases removed from V and 5 bases from J, the gap between germline ends came to 17 bases. The CDR3 is 15 residues long. The germline V gene encodes CDR1 MNHEY and CDR2 SMNVEV (reference sequence). Here the CDR3 DNA reads TGTGCCAGCAGTTTCACTACCGCAGGGTGGAACGAGCAGTACTTC. Protein: CASSFTTAGWNEQYF.

The V gene is TRBV13, the J gene TRBJ2-1; tentatively, D is TRBD2 (6 bases). Germline V gives CDR1 PRHDT, CDR2 FYEKMQ (reference sequence). The CDR3 runs to 13 residues. Trimming removed 5 bases at V and 9 bases at J, with 14 bases between. CDR3 sequence reads: CASSLTEGLEQFF. CDR3 coding DNA: TGTGCCAGCAGCCTAACGGAGGGCCTTGAGCAGTTCTTC.

The chain uses TRBV6-1 and TRBJ2-1; 13 bases are shared with TRBD2. CDR3 size: 17 residues. The germline V gene encodes CDR1 MNHNS and CDR2 SASEGT. V trimming: 2 bases; J trimming: 8 bases; junction bases outside the gene matches: 9. The CDR3 DNA sequence: TGTGCCAGCAGTGAATCTGTGACTAGCGGGAGGCGGGATGAGCAGTTCTTC. It translates to CASSESVTSGRRDEQFF.

This clone came up a few times. The rearrangement joins TRBV27 to TRBJ2-1; 8 bases are a match to TRBD2. V shed 5 bases, J shed 1 base, and the junction held 4 bases outside the gene matches. In germline, CDR1 is MNHEY, CDR2 SMNVEV (reference sequence). This CDR3 region has 15 residues. The CDR3 protein is CASSRGTRSYNEQFF. The CDR3 DNA reads as TGTGCCAGCAGTCGAGGGACTAGGTCCTACAATGAGCAGTTCTTC.

V and J are TRBV7-9 and TRBJ2-1; 7 bases are shared with TRBD1. The CDR3 is 14 amino acids. Germline loops: CDR1 SEHNR, CDR2 FQNEAQ (reference sequence). The V segment lost 8 bases and the J segment 5 bases; nucleotides outside the gene matches: 9. DNA for the CDR3: TGTGCCAGCGTCTCCGGGACAGAGAACAATGAGCAGTTCTTC. Translation gives CASVSGTENNEQFF.

The V gene is TRBV14, the J gene TRBJ1-4; D is unclear. The V gene's germline CDR1 is SGHDN and CDR2 FVKESK. Trimming left V 1 base short and J 7 bases short, with 10 bases between. The CDR3 is 14 amino acids. Here the CDR3 reads CASSQVGPREKLFF. CDR3 DNA: TGTGCCAGCAGCCAAGTTGGGCCTCGTGAAAAACTGTTTTTT.

The rearrangement joins TRBV9 to TRBJ2-7, with TRBD2 matching over 13 bases. Germline V gene data show CDR1 as SGDLS and CDR2 as YYNGEE. Trimming at V came to 3 bases and at J to 6 bases, leaving 9 bases not matched to a gene. This CDR3 comprises 16 residues. The CDR3: CASSANPGLAGAEQYF. DNA for the CDR3: TGTGCCAGCAGCGCCAACCCCGGACTAGCGGGAGCCGAGCAGTACTTC.

The CDR3 DNA is TGTGCCAGCAGTTCAGCACTAGCGGGAGGGAGCTCCTACGAGCAGTACTTC. Its translation is CASSSALAGGSSYEQYF. The gene calls are TRBV27 and TRBJ2-7, with TRBD2 matching over 13 bases. This CDR3 is built from 17 residues. Unmatched junction bases numbered 6, after V lost 4 bases and J lost 0 bases. From germline, CDR1 is MNHEY and CDR2 SMNVEV (reference sequence).

This chain joins TRBV10-2 and TRBJ1-1, with D unclear. The germline V gene has CDR1 WSHSY and CDR2 SAAADI. The CDR3 consists of 14 residues. The ends were cut back, 1 base at V and 4 bases at J, with 10 bases in the middle. The CDR3 nucleotides are TGCGCCAGCAGTGAGTGGGTAGAGGGCACTGAAGCTTTCTTT. This codes for CASSEWVEGTEAFF.

The chain combines TRBV25-1 with TRBJ2-2; either TRBD1 or TRBD2 may fit D (5 bases each). Trimming pared 3 bases from V and 13 bases from J, leaving 6 bases between. The CDR3 covers 10 residues. Germline values: CDR1 MGHDK, CDR2 SYGVNS. The CDR3, as DNA: TGTGCCAGCAGTGACGGGACGCTGTTTTTT. It specifies CASSDGTLFF.

The genes are TRBV6-5 and TRBJ2-7; either TRBD1 or TRBD2 may fit D (6 bases each). The CDR3 is 14 residues long. Trimming took 7 bases from V and 5 from J, leaving 18 bases between them. The germline CDR1 and CDR2 sequences are MNHEY and SVGAGI. The CDR3 here is CASKRGRGVNEQYF. CDR3 in DNA: TGTGCCAGCAAACGGGGGCGAGGAGTTAACGAGCAGTACTTC.